Following are 15 T cell receptor beta chains from one sample sequenced in a study of T cell responses to AZD1222 COVID-19 vaccine. The table came from immunoSEQ multiplex PCR; TCRdb's copy has only in-frame clones and leaves some out. The table has around 170,000 clones, just over 85% seen once. Sample: peripheral blood, taken 28 days after the second AZD1222 dose. These receptors were taken from an adult who received the AZD1222 COVID-19 vaccine.

This sequence joins TRBV5-4 and TRBJ1-1; no clear D. The CDR3 length is 16 residues. Germline-derived CDR1 and CDR2 are SGHNT and YYREEE (reference sequence). V lost 4 bases and J lost 0, with 16 bases in between. CDR3 protein: CASSPPGPAMNTEAFF. The DNA of the CDR3 is TGTGCCAGCAGCCCACCGGGCCCGGCCATGAACACTGAAGCTTTCTTT.

This clone was seen once. The chain uses TRBV6-1 and TRBJ2-3; perhaps TRBD1 as D (6 bases). Trimming left V 0 bases short and J 3 bases short, with 10 bases between. Germline-derived CDR1 and CDR2 are MNHNS and SASEGT. The CDR3 is 15 residues long. The CDR3 nucleotides are TGTGCCAGCAGTGAAGCTAGGCAGGGGACAGATACGCAGTATTTT. It specifies CASSEARQGTDTQYF.

The chain recombines TRBV11-2 with TRBJ1-4, with TRBD1 identical over 9 bases. Germline lookup yields CDR1 SGHAT and CDR2 FQNNGV. The length of the CDR3 is 15 residues. Losses at the gene ends were 3 bases for V and 8 bases for J; bases not matched to a gene: 7. CDR3 protein: CASSFGQGLEEKLFF. The CDR3 nucleotides read TGTGCCAGCAGCTTTGGACAGGGGTTGGAGGAAAAACTGTTTTTT.

Only one count was recorded for this clone. J is TRBJ1-6 and V is TRBV19; 9 bases match TRBD1. The CDR3 has 16 amino acids. V lost 5 bases, J lost 10 bases, and 12 bases stayed unmatched. Germline V lookup: CDR1 LNHDA, CDR2 SQIVND (reference sequence). CDR3 sequence: CASSPGTGKVNSPLHF. The CDR3 DNA follows: TGTGCCAGTAGTCCCGGGACAGGGAAGGTAAACTCACCCCTCCACTTT.

V and J are TRBV9 and TRBJ2-2; TRBD2 is a possible D gene (5 bases). V was clipped by 3 bases and J by 5 bases, with 20 bases between them. The germline gives CDR1 SGDLS, CDR2 YYNGEE. The CDR3 contains 17 residues. The CDR3 loop is CASSEHGRVQGTGELFF. The CDR3, as DNA: TGTGCCAGCAGCGAACATGGGCGGGTCCAAGGAACCGGGGAGCTGTTTTTT.

The chain links TRBV25-1 to TRBJ2-7, with D possibly being TRBD1 or TRBD2 (5 bases each). CDR1 is MGHDK, CDR2 SYGVNS, per germline. V was trimmed by 4 bases and J by 2 bases, leaving 12 bases between them. The CDR3 sequence is 14 residues long. The CDR3 protein is CASSAGTVPYEQYF. CDR3 DNA sequence: TGTGCCAGCAGTGCCGGGACGGTACCCTACGAGCAGTACTTC.

The V and J genes are TRBV7-3 and TRBJ2-1; 11 bases agree with TRBD2. J gave up 6 bases and V 5 bases, and 9 bases lay outside the gene matches. The CDR3 is 16 amino acids. The V gene's germline CDR1 is SGHTA and CDR2 FQGTGA. The CDR3 region is CASSPDRLAGTNEQFF. The CDR3 DNA reads TGTGCCAGCAGCCCGGACCGACTAGCGGGGACCAATGAGCAGTTCTTC.

This chain connects TRBV10-3 to TRBJ1-5; TRBD1 aligns across 7 bases. V dropped 3 bases and J dropped 0; count of bases not matched to a gene: 11. CDR3 length: 18 amino acids. Looked up from germline, CDR1 is ENHRY and CDR2 is SYGVKD. CDR3 sequence reads: CAISDPGGGLNSNQPQHF. CDR3 coding DNA: TGTGCCATCAGTGACCCTGGAGGGGGCTTAAATAGCAATCAGCCCCAGCATTTT.

The rearrangement uses TRBV2 and TRBJ1-1; D remains ambiguous. V dropped 3 bases and J dropped 0 bases, with 5 bases sitting between them. The CDR3 is 13 residues long. Germline V gene lookup returns CDR1 SNHLY and CDR2 FYNNEI. The CDR3 loop is CASSEDLNTEAFF. CDR3 DNA sequence: TGTGCCAGCAGTGAGGACTTGAACACTGAAGCTTTCTTT. The full variable domain, in which reference TRBV2 and TRBJ1-1 provide the parts outside the CDR3, is EPEVTQTPSHQVTQMGQEVILRCVPISNHLYFYWYRQILGQKVEFLVSFYNNEISEKSEIFDDQFSVERPDGSNFTLKIRSTKLEDSAMYFCASSEDLNTEAFFGQGTRLTVV.

This clone was seen once. Here the CDR3 DNA reads TGTGCCAGCGGCCCCGGACGGGGGGTAGATAATGAGCAGTTCTTC. Protein: CASGPGRGVDNEQFF. The J gene is TRBJ2-1, the V gene TRBV9, with 7 bases matching TRBD2. CDR1 SGDLS and CDR2 YYNGEE come from the germline V gene. V lost 7 bases, J lost 7 bases, and 14 bases stayed unmatched. The CDR3 is 15 amino acids. Full variable domain (rest looked up from reference TRBV9 and TRBJ2-1): DSGVTQTPKHLITATGQRVTLRCSPRSGDLSVYWYQQSLDQGLQFLIQYYNGEERAKGNILERFSAQQFPDLHSELNLSSLELGDSALYFCASGPGRGVDNEQFFGPGTRLTVL.

The chain employs TRBV11-2 and TRBJ1-2; possibly TRBD1 for D (6 bases). The CDR3 spans 13 residues. V lost 7 bases and J 6 bases, leaving 15 bases between the germline ends. Germline V gene sequence: CDR1 SGHAT, CDR2 FQNNGV. This chain's CDR3 is CASTTGYMNGYTF. CDR3 coding DNA: TGTGCCAGCACTACAGGGTATATGAATGGCTACACCTTC.

The genes are TRBV28 and TRBJ2-2; tentatively, D is TRBD1 (6 bases). The CDR3 is 17 residues long. In germline, CDR1 is MDHEN, CDR2 SYDVKM. V was cut by 5 bases and J by 6 bases, with 22 bases left in between. The CDR3 DNA sequence: TGTGCCAGCAGTCATTACAAGAACACAGGGTCATCCGGGGAGCTGTTTTTT. Translation gives CASSHYKNTGSSGELFF.

This rearrangement joins TRBV11-2 to TRBJ2-7; 13 bases are shared with TRBD2. Germline V gene sequence: CDR1 SGHAT, CDR2 FQNNGV. The CDR3 is made up of 17 amino acids. J gave up 1 base and V 2 bases, and 5 bases lay outside the gene matches. CDR3 sequence reads: CASSLSTSGGGSYEQYF. Written as DNA, the CDR3 is TGTGCCAGCAGCTTATCTACTAGCGGGGGGGGATCCTACGAGCAGTACTTC.

A single count supports this clone. This rearrangement joins TRBV3-1 (or the pseudogene TRBV3-2) to TRBJ2-7; D is ambiguous. The CDR3 is made up of 15 amino acids. Trimming left V 5 bases short and J 1 base short, with 15 bases between. CDR1 LGHDT and CDR2 YNNKEL come from the germline V gene (reference sequence). This chain's CDR3 is CASSVAPHTSYEQYF. CDR3 DNA sequence: TGTGCCAGCAGCGTCGCTCCTCACACGTCCTACGAGCAGTACTTC.

The chain couples TRBV5-1 to TRBJ1-1, with a tentative D call TRBD1 (5 bases). CDR1 and CDR2 from the germline V gene are SGHRS and YFSETQ. The CDR3 consists of 14 residues. The V end lost 0 bases, the J end lost 5 bases, and 11 bases lay between the germline ends. CDR3 coding DNA: TGCGCCAGCAGCTTGGGGGGGTCGACTACTGAAGCTTTCTTT. This codes for CASSLGGSTTEAFF.